This T cell receptor (beta chain) emerged from a study of blood T cell repertoires in COVID-19 (dated by TCRdb to 2018 to 2021). Regarding the complete study: Samples from collaborators originated in the United States, Italy and Spain and spanned both the acute and convalescent phases of COVID-19. Samples came from the ongoing ImmuneRACE study (first 160 participants) plus 1,254 subjects from 6 global collaborators. The prospective study material was composed of cDNA or gDNA derived from T cells, B-cell-depleted T cells, or PBMCs. The repertoires were released in a freely available public database intended as a resource for research on the immune response to SARS-CoV-2. HLA class I and class II types, where available, came from metadata supplied by the sample provider rather than from assay-based typing. The sample metadata nearly always contained a de-identified subject ID, COVID-19 status, age in years and sex. Subjects who had been exposed to COVID-19, were actively infected with it, or had recovered from it provided the deeply sampled blood TCRbeta repertoires that made up the dataset.

The CDR3 runs 15 amino acids, cysteine and phenylalanine included. The only DNA kept is the CDR3, 45 bases in frame from the first base. The germline V gene (reference sequence) gives CDR1 as LNHNV and CDR2 as YYDKDF. Trimming at the junction amounts to 5 bases on V and 0 bases on J, and the germline ends lie 11 bases apart. Study-level results and caveats: How much clinical and demographic metadata was included differed by source and by participant, and the metadata was provided uncurated.

Details on this clone: The antigen this receptor binds is unknown. No base quality values were provided; no much bigger clone lies one nucleotide off.

TCRbeta CDR3 regions were amplified from genomic DNA by means of the immunoSEQ Assay, a bias-controlled multiplex PCR. In the original analysis: Nucleated cell counts per sample were estimated from amplification of reference gene primers within the assay. To quantify the absolute abundance of each unique TCRbeta CDR3 rearrangement, sequence reads were collapsed and filtered. For each sample, productive Simpson clonality was calculated by taking the square root of Simpson's diversity index across productive rearrangements. Not all clones reach the TCRdb copy of this immuneACCESS table, which keeps in-frame sequences only. Checked studies attribute under half of the gap to unresolved V genes and leave the rest unexplained. D and trimming come from the DNA, and the V and J calls and clone size come from that table. The sample table records about 80,000 clones; around four fifths of these occur just once. Roughly 9% of the sample lies in the top ten.

The collaborating institutions used their own protocols to collect whole blood in K2EDTA tubes. For TCRbeta analysis, collaborators shipped samples as frozen whole blood, isolated PBMCs, or DNA extracted from either of those sample types. This chain is built from TRBV15 and TRBJ1-3; perhaps TRBD1 is the D gene, with 6 bases matching. The source is a human donor in a cohort sampled during active COVID-19. Source material: peripheral blood. The CDR3: CATSGGTSSGNTIYF. The sequenced DNA is TGTGCCACCAGCGGAGGGACAAGCTCTGGAAACACCATATATTTT.